This TCR beta chain was captured by sequencing in a study of Graves' ophthalmopathy and Graves' hyperthyroidism. Study as a whole: Blood was drawn at initial diagnosis, before any treatment.

Notes on this clonotype: Its antigen remains unknown. An end of the junction differs from the germline gene, which may be a read error.

Whole-study findings and limits: The model forecast ophthalmopathy progression, reaching roughly 65% sensitivity and about 72% specificity.

Germline V lookup: CDR1 SQVTM, CDR2 ANQGSEA. This CDR3 has 14 residues. Using RNA transcripts, the TCR beta CDR3 regions were amplified. HTBI primers served in a first-round RT-PCR, which a second-round multiplex PCR followed. TCRdb processed the multiplex PCR reads anew with MiXCR; each CDR3 protein has one entry. Of some 250,000 distinct CDR3 sequences listed, roughly 50% were seen once; the top ten hold around 43%. Having ophthalmopathy, the donors showed moderate-to-severe activity, CAS ≥3 and NOSPECS ≥4, with disease lasting under 3 months. Researchers turned away patients with other autoimmune diseases, uncontrolled infections, pregnancy or lactation.

Sequenced sample: peripheral blood. V and J are TRBV29-1 and TRBJ2-6; 11 nucleotides agree with TRBD1. The receptor comes from an adult man with Graves' ophthalmopathy. CDR3 residues: CSVEGTGGLNTEAF. The CDR3 DNA sequence: TGCAGCGTTGAAGGGACAGGGGGCCTGAACACTGAAGCTTTC.